This TCR beta chain derives from a study of T cells in Graves' hyperthyroidism and ophthalmopathy. Study in general: Peripheral blood sampling occurred at initial diagnosis, before any treatment.

Amplified TCR beta CDR3 regions came from RNA transcripts. HTBI primers were the set used in a first-round RT-PCR of the TCR CDR3. TCRdb fed the multiplex PCR reads into MiXCR, producing one record per CDR3 protein. The sample holds approximately 520,000 distinct CDR3 sequences, roughly 24% seen once. This CDR3 is 16 amino acids long. CDR1 DFQATT and CDR2 SNEGSKA come from the germline V gene (reference sequence). V lost 0 bases and J lost 10; bases outside the gene matches: 17. This clonotype was observed at least ten times. The J gene is TRBJ1-1, the V gene TRBV20-1; 7 bases align to TRBD1. This TCR derives from a woman under 40 with Graves' ophthalmopathy. Sequenced material: blood. The CDR3: CSARDQKGAGVGPAFF. The CDR3 bases are TGCAGTGCTAGAGATCAAAAGGGGGCCGGGGTCGGGCCAGCTTTCTTT.